This entry lists 10 T cell receptor beta chains sequenced from one sample in a study of spatial heterogeneity in lung cancer. TCRdb itself ran the 5' RACE reads through MiXCR, one entry per CDR3 protein. The sample consists of around 8,000 distinct CDR3 sequences, roughly 9.2% of them appearing once. Noted time point: sample taken at primary tumor resection. The sequenced material consisted of unsorted whole RNA from tumor, nontumor lung or frozen PBMC. The sample was PBMCs, taken at surgery. These receptors all come from a male donor with early-stage non-small cell lung cancer.

This clonotype was recorded many times. A library made for alpha chains picked up this beta chain off target, so its size means little. The chain combines TRBV5-1 with TRBJ1-1; D remains unclear. V shed 4 bases and J shed 0 bases, with 7 bases lying between them. CDR1 SGHRS and CDR2 YFSETQ come from the germline V gene. CDR3 length: 13 amino acids. CDR3 in DNA: TGCGCCAGCAGCACCGTAATGAACACTGAAGCTTTCTTT. Amino acid sequence: CASSTVMNTEAFF.

This clonotype was detected ten times or more. Being off target in a library aimed at alpha chains, this beta chain has a size of little meaning. The gene calls are TRBV12-5 and TRBJ1-2; D not resolved. This CDR3 has 14 amino acids. The V and J ends lost 3 bases and 2 bases respectively, with 10 bases between them. The V gene's germline CDR1 is LGHNT and CDR2 FRNRAP. CDR3 region: CASGFVRRNYGYTF. CDR3 nucleotide sequence: TGTGCTAGTGGTTTTGTGAGGAGAAACTATGGCTACACCTTC.

This clonotype was picked up many times. This beta chain came through as a stray read in a library set up for alpha chains, and its size says little. The chain has TRBV24-1 and TRBJ2-1, with 13 bases aligning to TRBD2. Germline CDR1 KGHDR, CDR2 SFDVKD. After removal of 4 bases from V and 11 bases from J, the junction contained 7 bases not matched to a gene. CDR3 size: 15 residues. The CDR3 loop is CATSDPGGTSGKQFF. For the CDR3, the DNA is TGTGCCACCAGTGACCCAGGCGGGACTAGCGGGAAGCAGTTCTTC.

This clonotype was seen ten or more times. The library was built for alpha chains, so this beta chain is an off-target read and its size means little. The CDR3: CASSLSGEYEQYF. The CDR3, as DNA: TGTGCCAGCAGCTTATCGGGGGAATACGAGCAGTACTTC. V is TRBV7-9 and J is TRBJ2-7; TRBD2 might be the D (6 bases). The CDR3 runs 13 residues. Germline CDR1 is SEHNR and CDR2 is FQNEAQ (reference sequence). Trimming took off 2 bases at V and 4 bases at J, with 9 bases between the two ends.

This clonotype was picked up many times. This beta chain is a stray read from a library made for alpha chains; its abundance is not meaningful. This rearrangement joins TRBV28 to TRBJ1-3; D uncertain. The V and J ends lost 6 bases and 4 bases respectively, with 10 bases between them. CDR1 MDHEN and CDR2 SYDVKM come from the germline V gene. There are 13 residues in the CDR3. CDR3 amino acids: CASSPHSGNTIYF. The CDR3 DNA sequence: TGTGCCAGCAGCCCCCATTCAGGAAACACCATATATTTT. Filled out from reference TRBV28 and TRBJ1-3, the complete variable domain reads DVKVTQSSRYLVKRTGEKVFLECVQDMDHENMFWYRQDPGLGLRLIYFSYDVKMKEKGDIPEGYSVSREKKERFSLILESASTNQTSMYLCASSPHSGNTIYFGEGSWLTVV.

This clonotype occurred many times. This beta chain slipped into a library made for alpha chains as a stray read, so its size is not meaningful. The chain uses TRBV27 and TRBJ1-5; no firm D call. Trimming took 0 bases from V and 7 from J, leaving 10 bases between them. CDR3 length equals 14 residues. Germline-derived CDR1 and CDR2 are MNHEY and SMNVEV (reference sequence). The CDR3 is CASSLSAGVQPQHF. DNA for the CDR3: TGTGCCAGCAGTTTATCGGCCGGGGTGCAGCCCCAGCATTTT.

Points on this clonotype: This beta chain came through as a stray read in a library set up for alpha chains, and its size says little. The V call is TRBV7-9, the J call TRBJ2-2; 8 bases map to TRBD2. Per the germline V gene, CDR1 is SEHNR and CDR2 is FQNEAQ (reference sequence). V was pared by 5 bases and J by 1 base, with 3 bases of the junction left unmatched. The CDR3 length is 15 residues. The CDR3 sequence is CASSPLAVNTGELFF. The CDR3 DNA sequence: TGTGCCAGCAGCCCACTAGCGGTGAACACCGGGGAGCTGTTTTTT.

Ten or more counts support this clonotype. A library made for alpha chains picked up this beta chain off target, so its size means little. The CDR3 bases are TGCGCCAGCAGCTTAGCAGGTAACTACGAGCAGTACTTC. This translates into CASSLAGNYEQYF. V and J are TRBV5-1 and TRBJ2-7, with unresolved D. Trimming removed 2 bases at V and 3 bases at J, with 9 bases between. CDR1 is SGHRS and CDR2 is YFSETQ in the germline V gene. CDR3 length: 13 residues.

This clonotype was seen many times. This beta chain slipped into a library made for alpha chains as a stray read, so its size is not meaningful. The chain recombines TRBV10-3 with TRBJ2-6, with 9 bases aligning to TRBD1. With 8 bases clipped from V and 1 base from J, the junction kept 15 bases outside the gene matches. CDR1 is ENHRY, CDR2 SYGVKD, per germline. CDR3 length equals 19 residues. CDR3 residues: CAIRGTGQGGLSGANVLTF. The DNA of the CDR3 is TGTGCCATCCGCGGGACAGGGCAAGGTGGCCTATCTGGGGCCAACGTCCTGACTTTC.

This clonotype was seen many times. This beta chain came through as a stray read in a library set up for alpha chains, and its size says little. The J gene is TRBJ2-2, the V gene TRBV5-1; TRBD2 agrees at 9 bases. V shed 4 bases and J 6 bases; nucleotides not matched to a gene: 4. The CDR3 loop spans 14 amino acids. From germline, CDR1 is SGHRS and CDR2 YFSETQ. CDR3 sequence (DNA): TGCGCCAGCAGCCCGCGGACTAGCGCCGGGGAGCTGTTTTTT. This translates into CASSPRTSAGELFF. Looking up the rest from reference TRBV5-1 and TRBJ2-2 gives the full variable domain: KAGVTQTPRYLIKTRGQQVTLSCSPISGHRSVSWYQQTPGQGLQFLFEYFSETQRNKGNFPGRFSGRQFSNSRSEMNVSTLELGDSALYLCASSPRTSAGELFFGEGSRLTVL.